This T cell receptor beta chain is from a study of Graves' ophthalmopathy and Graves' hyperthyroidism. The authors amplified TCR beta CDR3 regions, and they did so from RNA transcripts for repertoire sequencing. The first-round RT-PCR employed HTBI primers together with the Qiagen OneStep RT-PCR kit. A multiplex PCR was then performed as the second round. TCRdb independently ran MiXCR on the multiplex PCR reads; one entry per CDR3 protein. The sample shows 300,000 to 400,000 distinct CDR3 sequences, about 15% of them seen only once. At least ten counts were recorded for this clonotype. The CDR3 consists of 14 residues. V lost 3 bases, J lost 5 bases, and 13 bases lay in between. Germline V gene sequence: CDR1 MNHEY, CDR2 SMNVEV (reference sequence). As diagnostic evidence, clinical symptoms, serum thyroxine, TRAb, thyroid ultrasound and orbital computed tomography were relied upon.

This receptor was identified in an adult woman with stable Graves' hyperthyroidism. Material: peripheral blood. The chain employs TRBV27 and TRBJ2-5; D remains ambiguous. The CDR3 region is CASSFLGGKETQYF. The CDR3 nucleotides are TGTGCCAGCAGTTTCTTAGGCGGCAAGGAGACCCAGTACTTC.